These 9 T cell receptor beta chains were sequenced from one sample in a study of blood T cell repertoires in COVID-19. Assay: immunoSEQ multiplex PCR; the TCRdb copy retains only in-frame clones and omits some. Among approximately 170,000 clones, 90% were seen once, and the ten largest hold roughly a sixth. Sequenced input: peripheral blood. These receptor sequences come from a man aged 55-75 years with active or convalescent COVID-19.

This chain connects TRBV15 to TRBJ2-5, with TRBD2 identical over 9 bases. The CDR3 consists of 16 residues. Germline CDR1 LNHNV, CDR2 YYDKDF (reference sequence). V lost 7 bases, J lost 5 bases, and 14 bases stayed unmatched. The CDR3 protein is CATNQGVAGDFETQYF. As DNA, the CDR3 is TGTGCCACCAACCAGGGGGTAGCGGGGGATTTTGAGACCCAGTACTTC. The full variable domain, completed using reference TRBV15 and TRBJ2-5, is DAMVIQNPRYQVTQFGKPVTLSCSQTLNHNVMYWYQQKSSQAPKLLFHYYDKDFNNEADTPDNFQSRRPNTSFCFLDIRSPGLGDTAMYLCATNQGVAGDFETQYFGPGTRLLVL.

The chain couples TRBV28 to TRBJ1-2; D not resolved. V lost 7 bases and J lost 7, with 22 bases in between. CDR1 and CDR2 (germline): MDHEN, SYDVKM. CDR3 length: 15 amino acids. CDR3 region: CASNIPTDGRGGYTF. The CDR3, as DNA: TGTGCCAGCAATATACCCACCGACGGGAGAGGTGGCTACACCTTC.

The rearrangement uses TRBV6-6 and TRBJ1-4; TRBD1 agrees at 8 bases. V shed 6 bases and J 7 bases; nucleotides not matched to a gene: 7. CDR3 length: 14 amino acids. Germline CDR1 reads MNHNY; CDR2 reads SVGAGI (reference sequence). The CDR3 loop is CASRIGQGVEKLFF. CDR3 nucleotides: TGTGCCAGCAGGATCGGACAGGGCGTTGAAAAACTGTTTTTT.

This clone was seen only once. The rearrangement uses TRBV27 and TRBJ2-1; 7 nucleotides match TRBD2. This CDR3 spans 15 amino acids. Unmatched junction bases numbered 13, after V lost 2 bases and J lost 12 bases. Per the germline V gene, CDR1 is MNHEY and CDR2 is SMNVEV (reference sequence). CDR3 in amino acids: CASSLRGGYTMTQFF. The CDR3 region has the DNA TGTGCCAGCAGTTTACGCGGGGGATATACAATGACGCAGTTCTTC.

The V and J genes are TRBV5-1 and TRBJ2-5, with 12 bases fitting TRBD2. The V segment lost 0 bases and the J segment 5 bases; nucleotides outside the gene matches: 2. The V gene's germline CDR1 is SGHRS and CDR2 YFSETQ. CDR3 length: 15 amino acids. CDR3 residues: CASSLVLAGGETQYF. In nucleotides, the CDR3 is TGCGCCAGCAGCTTGGTACTAGCGGGAGGTGAGACCCAGTACTTC.

The CDR3 DNA reads as TGTGCCAGCAGCCCTTACACAGGGGTTGGGGAGTACTTC. Translation: CASSPYTGVGEYF. The rearrangement joins TRBV3-1 (or the pseudogene TRBV3-2) to TRBJ2-7, with 7 nucleotides matching TRBD1. CDR1 LGHDT and CDR2 YNNKEL come from the germline V gene (reference sequence). With V trimmed by 4 bases and J by 11 bases, 11 bases remained unmatched. The CDR3 runs to 13 residues.

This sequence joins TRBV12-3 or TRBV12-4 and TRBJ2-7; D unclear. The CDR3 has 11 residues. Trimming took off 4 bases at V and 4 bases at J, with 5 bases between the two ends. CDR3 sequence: CASSSQYEQYF. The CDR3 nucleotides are TGTGCCAGCAGTTCACAGTACGAGCAGTACTTC.

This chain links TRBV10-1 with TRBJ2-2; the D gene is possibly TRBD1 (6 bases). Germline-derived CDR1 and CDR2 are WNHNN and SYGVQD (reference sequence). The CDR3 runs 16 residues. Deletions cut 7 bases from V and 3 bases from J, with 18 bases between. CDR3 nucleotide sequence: TGCGCCAGCACTCCCGGCTATCACAGGGACACCGGGGAGCTGTTTTTT. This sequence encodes CASTPGYHRDTGELFF.

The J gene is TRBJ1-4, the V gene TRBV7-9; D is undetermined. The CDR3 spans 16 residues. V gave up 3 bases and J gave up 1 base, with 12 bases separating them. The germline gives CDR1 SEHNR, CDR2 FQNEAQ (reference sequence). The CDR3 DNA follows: TGTGCCAGCAGCTTTTTAGGGAGTGGAACTAATGAAAAACTGTTTTTT. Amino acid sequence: CASSFLGSGTNEKLFF.